This TCR beta chain comes out of a study of CD8 T cells in Susac syndrome. RNA in amounts of 0.5 to 1 ug was reverse transcribed with random hexamers. TCRdb recomputed calls from the immunoSEQ multiplex PCR reads with MiXCR, one row per CDR3 protein. The sample shows under 150,000 distinct CDR3 sequences, approximately 95% of them seen only once. The sequence was collected from a human donor in good health. The specimen was CD8+ T cells from PBMCs.

The CDR3 is CASAHKGNEQFF. CDR3 DNA: TGTGCCAGCGCCCATAAGGGGAATGAGCAGTTCTTC. The chain employs TRBV27 and TRBJ2-1; D perhaps matches TRBD1 (5 bases). The ends were cut back, 8 bases at V and 7 bases at J, with 12 bases in the middle. The germline gives CDR1 MNHEY, CDR2 SMNVEV (reference sequence). The CDR3 covers 12 residues.